The entry below describes one TCR beta chain. The data derive from a study of blood T cell repertoires in COVID-19. In the study overall: The origin of the acute and convalescent COVID-19 samples was the United States, Italy and Spain. PBMCs, B-cell-depleted T cells, or T cells were the source of the cDNA or gDNA that made up the material.

As originally analysed: Reference gene primer amplification gave estimated nucleated cell counts. Generated by immunoSEQ multiplex PCR, the TCRdb table keeps only in-frame clones and is missing some. D and trimming were read from the DNA, whereas the V and J calls and clone size are those reported in that table. This table has about 210,000 clones, approximately 82% appearing once. Germline CDR1 and CDR2: MNHEY and SMNVEV (reference sequence). Between the trimmed V and J ends, which lost 6 bases and 7 bases, there was a span of 25 bases. CDR3 length equals 18 residues. The chain links TRBV27 to TRBJ1-6; a weak D match, TRBD1 (6 bases). This clonotype originated in a man in his fifties or sixties with active or convalescent COVID-19. Input material: peripheral blood. The CDR3 here is CASSLGLQWGLENSPLHF. The CDR3 nucleotides read TGTGCCAGCAGCCTGGGTTTGCAGTGGGGGCTTGAGAATTCACCCCTCCACTTT.